A selection of T cell receptor beta chains follows, all from one sample in a study of T cell responses to AZD1222 COVID-19 vaccine. The data were produced by immunoSEQ multiplex PCR, yet TCRdb's version contains in-frame clones alone and is incomplete. The sample has some 170,000 clones, 88% seen once. The specimen was peripheral blood, collected 28 days after the second AZD1222 dose. The receptors shown here come from an adult who received the AZD1222 COVID-19 vaccine. Both conserved end residues are trimmed from each CDR3. Each record gives: V gene, D gene, J gene, CDR3 protein. A D gene is named only where the DNA matches it firmly.

TRBV3-1/TRBV3-2	TRBD2	TRBJ2-7	ASSQGGTSRGEQY
TRBV14	-	TRBJ1-2	ASSHGPSYGYT
TRBV29-1	-	TRBJ1-1	SAIRDTEAF
TRBV2	-	TRBJ1-2	ARGDSH
TRBV6-6	-	TRBJ2-1	ASRPTSYEQF
TRBV2	-	TRBJ2-2	ASSGGTGELF
TRBV5-1	-	TRBJ1-2	ASSFNWDPGSYGYT
TRBV11-3	-	TRBJ2-1	ASSSGIGSYNEQF
TRBV7-2	-	TRBJ2-7	ASSFAYEQY
TRBV9	-	TRBJ1-3	ASSVGPSEDTIY
TRBV2	-	TRBJ1-5	ASMGLNQPQH
TRBV2	-	TRBJ2-1	ASSDDNTSYNEQF
TRBV12-3/TRBV12-4	-	TRBJ1-1	ASSLPLEAF
TRBV3-1/TRBV3-2	-	TRBJ1-2	ASSQGGTGFQDYT
TRBV13	-	TRBJ1-1	ASSGGQTSNTEAF
TRBV9	-	TRBJ1-2	ASSAPGPYGYT
TRBV10-3	-	TRBJ1-2	AISPGEGYT
TRBV13	-	TRBJ1-2	ASSPYDRRQYGYT
TRBV7-9	-	TRBJ2-6	ASSSSSGANVLT
TRBV11-2	TRBD2	TRBJ2-1	ASSLPLGGTRSNEQF
TRBV27	-	TRBJ2-7	ASSLSWGAQVYEQY
TRBV2	-	TRBJ1-1	ASRRETEAF
TRBV5-1	-	TRBJ1-1	ASSVGLMNTEAF
TRBV7-9	-	TRBJ2-1	ASSLRQFNEQF
TRBV25-1	TRBD2	TRBJ2-6	ASSEGGAGANVLT
TRBV6-1	-	TRBJ1-1	ASSDGGRAF
TRBV6-5	-	TRBJ1-2	ASSPSTATYGYT
TRBV19	-	TRBJ1-3	ATNSRSGNTIY
TRBV25-1	-	TRBJ2-3	ASSEYSAVGTDTQY